This TCR beta chain was sequenced for a study of cytomegalovirus exposure and HLA in healthy donors. Germline values: CDR1 SGHTA, CDR2 FQGNSA. The V and J ends lost 4 bases and 2 bases respectively, with 19 bases between them. The CDR3 has 17 amino acids. PCR used 60 Vbeta primers and 13 Jbeta primers. Some clones are missing from TCRdb's copy, which holds only in-frame ones; the method was immunoSEQ multiplex PCR. The table has roughly 120,000 clones, about 75% seen once; the top ten hold 25% to 35%. This clone was seen a handful of times. This TCR was recovered from a man between 60 and 75 years old in good health and CMV-seropositive. The chain combines TRBV7-2 with TRBJ2-3; D is possibly TRBD2 (5 bases). Sequencing input: PBMCs. CDR3 region: CASSSFGLAANTDTQYF. The CDR3 DNA reads TGTGCCAGCAGCTCCTTCGGGCTAGCTGCTAACACAGATACGCAGTATTTT.